A single sample gave rise to the 13 T cell receptor beta chains below, sequenced in a study of OX40 agonist ivuxolimab in advanced cancers. Generated by immunoSEQ multiplex PCR, the TCRdb table keeps only in-frame clones and is missing some. Of around 79,000 clones listed, roughly nine tenths are singletons. The sample here was CD4+ or CD8+ T cells sorted from blood, taken in a trial of the OX40 agonist ivuxolimab. The receptors here all came from an adult with an advanced solid tumor such as melanoma, head and neck, liver or kidney cancer.

This clone occurred a few times. J is TRBJ1-2 and V is TRBV7-2; 8 bases agree with TRBD1. In germline, CDR1 is SGHTA, CDR2 FQGNSA. This CDR3 comprises 13 residues. The junction had 0 bases not matched to a gene; V was cut back by 1 base and J by 5 bases. The CDR3 sequence: CASSLGTGYGYTF. DNA for the CDR3: TGTGCCAGCAGCTTAGGGACAGGGTATGGCTACACCTTC.

The V call is TRBV5-1, the J call TRBJ1-2, with TRBD1 identical over 8 bases. The germline V gene has CDR1 SGHRS and CDR2 YFSETQ. V shed 0 bases, J shed 0 bases, and the junction held 4 bases outside the gene matches. The CDR3 has 16 amino acids. CDR3 sequence reads: CASSLVQGASNYGYTF. Here the CDR3 DNA reads TGCGCCAGCAGCTTGGTCCAGGGGGCATCTAACTATGGCTACACCTTC. Filled out from reference TRBV5-1 and TRBJ1-2, the complete variable domain reads KAGVTQTPRYLIKTRGQQVTLSCSPISGHRSVSWYQQTPGQGLQFLFEYFSETQRNKGNFPGRFSGRQFSNSRSEMNVSTLELGDSALYLCASSLVQGASNYGYTFGSGTRLTVV.

This rearrangement joins TRBV6-5 to TRBJ2-5; D not certain. The V end was cut by 3 bases, the J end by 5 bases, with 13 bases between. Germline-derived CDR1 and CDR2 are MNHEY and SVGAGI. The CDR3 is 14 amino acids. The CDR3 spells CASSYTVSRETQYF. The CDR3 DNA sequence: TGTGCCAGCAGTTATACAGTGAGTCGGGAGACCCAGTACTTC.

The chain combines TRBV5-5 with TRBJ2-1; 8 bases are shared with TRBD2. The CDR3 totals 16 residues. J gave up 1 base and V 3 bases, and 6 bases lay outside the gene matches. Per germline, CDR1 SGHKS and CDR2 YYEKEE (reference sequence). The CDR3 protein is CASSYLGGVSYNEQFF. The DNA of the CDR3 is TGTGCCAGCAGCTACCTCGGGGGGGTGTCCTACAATGAGCAGTTCTTC.

The chain combines TRBV5-1 with TRBJ2-5, with 7 bases matching TRBD1. The junction had 3 bases not matched to a gene; V was cut back by 2 bases and J by 2 bases. CDR3 length: 14 residues. The germline V gene has CDR1 SGHRS and CDR2 YFSETQ. This CDR3 reads CASSFQTGQETQYF. The DNA of the CDR3 is TGCGCCAGCAGCTTCCAGACAGGGCAAGAGACCCAGTACTTC.

The chain recombines TRBV18 with TRBJ2-1; 10 bases map to TRBD2. The CDR3 has 14 residues. CDR1 KGHSH and CDR2 LQKENI come from the germline V gene. Losses at the gene ends were 4 bases for V and 9 bases for J; bases not matched to a gene: 6. The CDR3 sequence is CASSQGLAMGEQFF. The CDR3 DNA sequence: TGTGCCAGCTCACAGGGACTAGCGATGGGTGAGCAGTTCTTC.

This chain links TRBV25-1 with TRBJ2-1; the D gene could be TRBD1 or TRBD2 (5 bases each). The CDR3 covers 14 residues. The V end lost 2 bases, the J end lost 6 bases, and 11 bases lay between the germline ends. Germline CDR1 reads MGHDK; CDR2 reads SYGVNS. For the CDR3, the DNA is TGTGCCAGCAGTGAAAGTCAGGGACGCAATGAGCAGTTCTTC. It encodes CASSESQGRNEQFF. Using reference TRBV25-1 and TRBJ2-1 for the parts outside the CDR3, the full variable domain is EADIYQTPRYLVIGTGKKITLECSQTMGHDKMYWYQQDPGMELHLIHYSYGVNSTEKGDLSSESTVSRIRTEHFPLTLESARPSHTSQYLCASSESQGRNEQFFGPGTRLTVL.

V usage is TRBV23-1 and J usage is TRBJ2-1; no clear D. TRBV23-1 is recorded as an ORF, its role being uncertain. Trimming removed 4 bases at V and 6 bases at J, with 4 bases between. This CDR3 has 11 residues. The CDR3 sequence is CASSPSNEQFF. The CDR3, as DNA: TGCGCCAGCAGTCCTAGCAATGAGCAGTTCTTC.

This chain links TRBV5-8 with TRBJ2-2; the D is unclear. The CDR3 has 13 residues. V lost 4 bases and J 4 bases, leaving 8 bases between the germline ends. Per germline, CDR1 SGHTS and CDR2 YDEGEE. The CDR3 coding sequence is TGTGCCAGCAGCCGGACCCTCACCGGGGAGCTGTTTTTT. The encoded protein is CASSRTLTGELFF. Together with reference TRBV5-8 and TRBJ2-2, the CDR3 gives the full variable domain: EAGVTQSPTHLIKTRGQQATLRCSPISGHTSVYWYQQALGLGLQFLLWYDEGEERNRGNFPPRFSGRQFPNYSSELNVNALELEDSALYLCASSRTLTGELFFGEGSRLTVL.

J is TRBJ2-4 and V is TRBV27; the D call may be TRBD1 or TRBD2 (5 bases each). CDR1 and CDR2 from the germline V gene are MNHEY and SMNVEV (reference sequence). V dropped 3 bases and J dropped 0 bases, with 21 bases sitting between them. This CDR3 has 19 amino acids. This chain's CDR3 is CASSFRDGSRILAKNIQYF. The CDR3 DNA is TGTGCCAGCAGTTTCCGGGACGGAAGCCGAATTCTAGCCAAAAACATTCAGTACTTC.

The chain uses TRBV18 and TRBJ2-3, with D perhaps matching TRBD1 (5 bases). Germline V gene lookup returns CDR1 KGHSH and CDR2 LQKENI. V lost 1 base to trimming and J lost 3 bases, with 11 bases between them. The CDR3 covers 15 residues. CDR3 region: CASSPRQGGTDTQYF. DNA of the CDR3: TGTGCCAGCTCACCACGGCAGGGTGGTACAGATACGCAGTATTTT. Together with reference TRBV18 and TRBJ2-3, the CDR3 gives the full variable domain: NAGVMQNPRHLVRRRGQEARLRCSPMKGHSHVYWYRQLPEEGLKFMVYLQKENIIDESGMPKERFSAEFPKEGPSILRIQQVVRGDSAAYFCASSPRQGGTDTQYFGPGTRLTVL.

The chain uses TRBV10-3 and TRBJ1-1, with 11 bases that match TRBD1. CDR3 size: 14 residues. Germline V CDR1 and CDR2: ENHRY, SYGVKD. Trimming removed 6 bases from V and 3 bases from J; junction bases left unmatched: 3. CDR3 coding DNA: TGTGCCATCAGGGGACAGGGGGGGGACACTGAAGCTTTCTTT. As protein: CAIRGQGGDTEAFF.

V usage is TRBV18 and J usage is TRBJ2-1; a possible D gene is TRBD2 (5 bases). The CDR3 extends over 13 amino acids. V dropped 0 bases and J dropped 10 bases, with 10 bases sitting between them. CDR1 is KGHSH, CDR2 LQKENI, per germline. Here the CDR3 DNA reads TGTGCCAGCTCACCACCCGGGGTCAACGAGCAGTTCTTC. This gives the protein CASSPPGVNEQFF.